This TCR beta chain was sequenced for a study of shared clonotypes between healthy human individuals. Across the study: A donor's plate count was three for CD4 naive and three for CD4 memory; CD8 naive had two and CD8 memory one. Points from the study as a whole: Clonotype sharing across several donors was observed for approximately 5% of naive CD4 clonotypes.

Profiled with immunoSEQ multiplex PCR; TCRdb holds only in-frame clones, not every one. The table has under 1,100,000 clones, about 75% seen once. As concerns this clone: Its antigen is unidentified.

Germline values: CDR1 SGHRS, CDR2 YFSETQ. V shed 0 bases and J 5 bases; nucleotides not matched to a gene: 8. This CDR3 contains 17 residues. The sample consisted of memory CD4+ T cells sorted from blood. Subset defined: CD45RA-negative fraction. This sequence was found in a man between 18 and 29 years old in good health. The V gene is TRBV5-1, the J gene TRBJ2-5, with 12 bases that match TRBD2. The CDR3 nucleotides are TGCGCCAGCAGCTTGGATCTAGCGGGAGGGTCCAAGGAGACCCAGTACTTC. This encodes CASSLDLAGGSKETQYF.